Each of the 23 T cell receptor beta chains below was sequenced from the same sample in a study of blood T cells in healthy people across ages. The use of a sample-barcoded 5' primer and a J-beta primer mix characterized a second PCR of roughly 6 to 12 cycles. TCRdb re-called the 5' RACE reads with MiXCR, one entry per CDR3 protein. The profile covers 600,000 to 1,000,000 distinct CDR3 sequences, with roughly 60% appearing a single time and 22% taken by the ten largest. Sequencing was carried out using blood. The receptors here all came from a man between 25 and 39 years old in good health.

The V and J genes are TRBV20-1 and TRBJ2-5; tentative D call: TRBD2 (5 bases). TRBJ2-7 matches the DNA end more closely, so the J call is doubtful. This CDR3 region has 13 residues. Germline values: CDR1 DFQATT, CDR2 SNEGSKA (reference sequence). The CDR3 loop is CSVSRDYSYEQYF. Here the CDR3 DNA reads TGCAGTGTTTCCAGAGACTACTCCTACGAGCAGTACTTC.

This clonotype was observed many times. The rearrangement joins TRBV4-2 to TRBJ2-7; D gene uncertain. Germline V gene lookup returns CDR1 LGHNA and CDR2 YNFKEQ. The length of the CDR3 is 13 residues. Deletions cut 0 bases from V and 6 bases from J, with 9 bases between. CDR3 sequence (DNA): TGTGCCAGCAGCCAAGATCTAGGGTTCGAGCAGTACTTC. It encodes CASSQDLGFEQYF.

V gene TRBV2 combines with J gene TRBJ2-1, with D uncertain. V lost 6 bases and J 6 bases, leaving 18 bases between the germline ends. The CDR3 is made up of 15 amino acids. Germline assignment: CDR1 SNHLY and CDR2 FYNNEI. CDR3 loop: CASRPRLAQANEQFF. The CDR3 DNA reads TGTGCCAGCAGGCCCAGGCTCGCTCAAGCCAATGAGCAGTTCTTC.

V is TRBV2 and J is TRBJ2-4, with D possibly TRBD1 on 7 matching bases. The J call could be wrong; TRBJ2-7 is a better fit for the DNA end. There are 14 residues in the CDR3. Germline values: CDR1 SNHLY, CDR2 FYNNEI. The chain's CDR3 is CASRSRRGLYEQYF. CDR3 in DNA: TGTGCCAGCCGGTCCAGGAGGGGGCTCTACGAGCAGTACTTC.

Remarks on this clonotype: One end of the junction varies from germline; a read error may be responsible. The V gene is TRBV27, the J gene TRBJ2-1, with 9 bases matching TRBD2. Germline CDR1 MNHEY, CDR2 SMNVEV (reference sequence). The CDR3 contains 15 residues. The CDR3 sequence: CASSPQGSGSNEQFF. Written as DNA, the CDR3 is TGTGCCAGCAGCCCTCAGGGTAGCGGGAGCAATGAGCAGTTTTTC.

In DNA form, the CDR3 reads TGTGCCAGCAGTACACTTTTCTCTACTGTCCATGGCTACACCTTC. Amino acids: CASSTLFSTVHGYTF. V usage is TRBV6-5 and J usage is TRBJ1-2; D is unresolved. V was cut by 5 bases and J by 6 bases, with 19 bases left in between. Germline lookup yields CDR1 MNHEY and CDR2 SVGAGI. This CDR3 region has 15 residues.

The rearrangement uses TRBV2 and TRBJ2-7, with TRBD2 as a possible D gene (5 bases). V lost 4 bases, J lost 4 bases, and 8 bases lay in between. CDR1 is SNHLY and CDR2 is FYNNEI in the germline V gene. This CDR3 contains 12 residues. CDR3 coding DNA: TGTGCCAGCAGTGGGGAGCGATACGAGCAGTACTTC. Translation gives CASSGERYEQYF.

Remarks on this clonotype: One junction end disagrees with the germline gene, perhaps due to a read error. This rearrangement joins TRBV7-6 to TRBJ2-1, with D hard to call. The CDR3 totals 14 residues. Germline V gene data show CDR1 as SGHVS and CDR2 as FNYEAQ. The CDR3 region has the DNA TGTGCCAGCAGCTTAGACGGTTTTTACAGTGAGCAGTTCTTC. Its translation is CASSLDGFYSEQFF.

This clonotype was detected a few times. The genes are TRBV12-3 or TRBV12-4 and TRBJ1-5, with 7 positions matching TRBD1. The junction had 3 bases not matched to a gene; V was cut back by 1 base and J by 3 bases. The CDR3 covers 15 residues. The CDR3 reads CASSLGTGFNQPQHF. The CDR3 DNA reads as TGTGCCAGCAGTTTAGGGACAGGATTCAATCAGCCCCAGCATTTT.

This rearrangement joins TRBV7-9 to TRBJ2-1; 7 nucleotides match TRBD2. Germline V lookup: CDR1 SEHNR, CDR2 FQNEAQ (reference sequence). The CDR3 is 14 residues long. The junction had 7 bases not matched to a gene; V was cut back by 1 base and J by 10 bases. This CDR3 reads CASSLGAGFEEQFF. CDR3 DNA: TGTGCCAGCAGCTTAGGAGCGGGGTTCGAGGAGCAGTTCTTC.

V and J are TRBV7-2 and TRBJ2-5; TRBD2 matches 10 bases. J was trimmed by 3 bases and V by 1 base; bases with no gene match: 5. CDR1 and CDR2 (germline): SGHTA, FQGNSA. The CDR3 has 16 residues. The CDR3, as DNA: TGTGCCAGCAGCTTAGGGACAGCGGGGGGGAAAGAGACCCAGTACTTC. Translation gives CASSLGTAGGKETQYF. The variable domain in full, with the rest retrieved from reference TRBV7-2 and TRBJ2-5, is GAGVSQSPSNKVTEKGKDVELRCDPISGHTALYWYRQSLGQGLEFLIYFQGNSAPDKSGLPSDRFSAERTGGSVSTLTIQRTQQEDSAVYLCASSLGTAGGKETQYFGPGTRLLVL.

This clonotype was picked up one time. This chain links TRBV12-3 or TRBV12-4 with TRBJ2-4; D unclear. The CDR3 has 12 residues. The V end lost 5 bases, the J end lost 14 bases, and 16 bases lay between the germline ends. The CDR3 region is CASSLRQDREYF. DNA for the CDR3: TGTGCCAGCAGTCTCCGACAAGACCGCGAGTACTTC.

This chain connects TRBV10-3 to TRBJ1-5; D possibly corresponds to TRBD1 (5 bases). The V end was cut by 10 bases, the J end by 9 bases, with 13 bases between. The CDR3 has 11 residues. Germline V CDR1 and CDR2: ENHRY, SYGVKD. This CDR3 is CATQDSPPQHF. CDR3 sequence (DNA): TGTGCCACACAAGACAGCCCGCCCCAGCATTTT.

The chain uses TRBV10-3 and TRBJ2-3; tentatively, D is TRBD1 (5 bases). The CDR3 is made up of 13 amino acids. With 6 bases removed from V and 0 bases from J, the gap between germline ends came to 7 bases. In germline, CDR1 is ENHRY, CDR2 SYGVKD. CDR3 sequence: CAIRTASTDTQYF. In DNA form, the CDR3 reads TGTGCCATCAGGACAGCTAGCACAGATACGCAGTATTTT.

This clonotype was detected once. V gene TRBV7-8 combines with J gene TRBJ2-3; 9 bases are shared with TRBD1. The CDR3 has 15 residues. Germline values: CDR1 SGHVS, CDR2 FQNEAQ. V lost 5 bases, J lost 3 bases, and 6 bases stayed unmatched. CDR3 protein: CASSQTGGQTDTQYF. The CDR3 DNA reads as TGTGCCAGCAGCCAGACAGGGGGTCAGACAGATACGCAGTATTTT.

This chain joins TRBV25-1 and TRBJ1-2, with D possibly being TRBD1 (5 bases). Trimming cost V 6 bases and J 2 bases, with 25 bases left between them. Germline CDR1 is MGHDK and CDR2 is SYGVNS. This CDR3 contains 18 residues. The DNA for the CDR3 is TGTGCCAGCAGGGGCCCAGTACAGGCGCGGCGGCGGAACTATGGCTACACCTTC. As protein: CASRGPVQARRRNYGYTF.

This clonotype has ten or more counts. The chain combines TRBV7-8 with TRBJ2-7; D gene uncertain. Trimming stripped 1 base from V and 5 bases from J, with 27 bases between. Germline V gene data show CDR1 as SGHVS and CDR2 as FQNEAQ. This CDR3 is built from 19 residues. This chain's CDR3 is CASSLEEIRTLSPMNEQYF. CDR3 nucleotide sequence: TGTGCCAGCAGCTTAGAAGAAATTAGAACTCTATCTCCAATGAACGAGCAGTACTTC.

This clonotype was counted many times. V usage is TRBV4-1 and J usage is TRBJ2-4; TRBD1 aligns across 9 bases. J lost 11 bases, V lost 7 bases, and 12 bases had no gene match. The CDR3 covers 14 residues. The germline V gene encodes CDR1 MGHRA and CDR2 YSYEKL. In nucleotides, the CDR3 is TGCGCCAGCACCGGGACAGGGTCAACGAATGTTCAGTACTTC. Translating it yields CASTGTGSTNVQYF.

This clonotype is a singleton in its sample. This chain links TRBV6-6 with TRBJ1-4; 8 nucleotides align to TRBD1. The CDR3 is 14 amino acids. V was pared by 7 bases and J by 10 bases, with 11 bases of the junction left unmatched. Germline CDR1 and CDR2: MNHNY and SVGAGI (reference sequence). The CDR3 is CASNPDRDSGKLFF. In DNA form, the CDR3 reads TGTGCCAGCAACCCGGACAGGGATTCGGGAAAACTGTTTTTT.

The V gene is TRBV6-6, the J gene TRBJ2-5; D might be TRBD1 (5 bases). TRBJ2-7 explains the end of the DNA better; the J call may be wrong. Germline V lookup: CDR1 MNHNY, CDR2 SVGAGI (reference sequence). The CDR3 runs to 14 residues. The CDR3 DNA sequence: TGTGCCAGCATCCCACGGGCAGGGAACTACGAGCAGTACTTC. Protein sequence: CASIPRAGNYEQYF.

This chain joins TRBV7-9 and TRBJ2-3; 8 bases are shared with TRBD2. The V gene end was trimmed by 5 bases and the J gene end by 2 bases; junction bases not matched to a gene: 6. This CDR3 has 15 amino acids. Looked up from germline, CDR1 is SEHNR and CDR2 is FQNEAQ (reference sequence). The CDR3 reads CASSELAGNTDTQYF. DNA of the CDR3: TGTGCCAGCAGCGAATTAGCGGGGAACACAGATACGCAGTATTTT.

The rearrangement uses TRBV11-2 and TRBJ2-3; D is undetermined. The CDR3 extends over 15 amino acids. Trimming took 2 bases from V and 0 from J, leaving 9 bases between them. Germline V lookup: CDR1 SGHAT, CDR2 FQNNGV. In DNA form, the CDR3 reads TGTGCCAGCAGCTTACTCAGGCATAGCACAGATACGCAGTATTTT. It codes for CASSLLRHSTDTQYF.

V is TRBV6-5 and J is TRBJ2-7, with D perhaps TRBD1 or TRBD2 (6 bases each). Germline V gives CDR1 MNHEY, CDR2 SVGAGI. V lost 8 bases and J lost 1, with 15 bases in between. The CDR3 loop spans 14 amino acids. The CDR3 bases are TGTGCCAGCGTCCGGGGGCCGGGATCCTACGAGCAGTACTTC. Translation: CASVRGPGSYEQYF.